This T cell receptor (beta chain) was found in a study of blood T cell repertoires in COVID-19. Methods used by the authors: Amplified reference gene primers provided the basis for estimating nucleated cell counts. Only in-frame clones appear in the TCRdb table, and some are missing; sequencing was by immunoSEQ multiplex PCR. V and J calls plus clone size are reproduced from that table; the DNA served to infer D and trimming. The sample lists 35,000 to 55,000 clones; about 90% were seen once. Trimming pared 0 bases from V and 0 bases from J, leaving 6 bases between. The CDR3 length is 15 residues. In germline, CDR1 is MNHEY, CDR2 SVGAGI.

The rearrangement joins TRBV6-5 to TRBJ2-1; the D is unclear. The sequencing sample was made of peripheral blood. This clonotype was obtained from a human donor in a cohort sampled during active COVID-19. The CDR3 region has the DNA TGTGCCAGCAGTTACTCGAGGAACTCCTACAATGAGCAGTTCTTC. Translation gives CASSYSRNSYNEQFF.